This T cell receptor (beta chain) stems from a study of shared clonotypes between healthy human individuals. The CDR3 length is 14 residues. The junction had 0 bases not matched to a gene; V was cut back by 4 bases and J by 7 bases. The germline gives CDR1 SNHLY, CDR2 FYNNEI. Some clones are missing from TCRdb's copy, which holds only in-frame ones; the method was immunoSEQ multiplex PCR. Here the sample spans around 620,000 clones, 85% to 95% being singletons. The naive CD8 population came from CD45RO-negative cells selected for CCR7, without terminally differentiated effector memory CD45RA+ cells. The chain links TRBV2 to TRBJ2-1; 14 bases are a match to TRBD2. This sequence was found in a woman aged 25 to 39 in good health. Material for sequencing was naive CD8+ T cells sorted from blood. The CDR3 DNA is TGTGCCAGCAGTGGGACTAGCGGGAGGAATGAGCAGTTCTTC. Translation: CASSGTSGRNEQFF.